The entry that follows covers one T cell receptor (beta chain) sequence. Its specificity is not known. This entry is derived from a study of shared clonotypes between healthy human individuals. Study details: Three plates each covered CD4 naive and memory; CD8 naive two, CD8 memory one. Study-level points and caveats: Among the subsets, naive ones generally showed larger estimated richness than memory ones.

Germline loops: CDR1 SGHRS, CDR2 YFSETQ. The CDR3 length is 17 residues. V trimming: 0 bases; J trimming: 5 bases; junction bases outside the gene matches: 8. Sequencing was performed with immunoSEQ multiplex PCR; in TCRdb, only in-frame clones are kept and a portion is missing. Among a few hundred thousand clones, roughly 96% were seen once, and the ten largest hold about 0.32%. The TCR comes from a man aged 25 to 45 in good health. The sequenced material came from memory CD8+ T cells sorted from blood. As for subset: CD45RO+ cells pooled with CCR7-negative TemRA cells. This sequence joins TRBV5-1 and TRBJ2-2, with 9 nucleotides matching TRBD2. CDR3: CASSLVGLAGQTGELFF. The CDR3 DNA reads as TGCGCCAGCAGCTTGGTTGGGCTAGCGGGACAGACCGGGGAGCTGTTTTTT.